The next 21 T cell receptor beta chains were all read from a single sample in a study of blood T cells in healthy people across ages. A second PCR, run for about 7 to 11 cycles, used a sample-barcoded 5' primer plus a J-beta primer mix. TCRdb processed the 5' RACE reads anew with MiXCR; each CDR3 protein has one entry. The repertoire holds about 640,000 distinct CDR3 sequences, with about 30% as singletons. The specimen was blood. The source of these receptors is a woman at least 80 years old in good health.

This clonotype was found many times. The chain has TRBV6-6 and TRBJ1-2; 10 bases line up with TRBD1. Trimming removed 4 bases from V and 8 bases from J; junction bases left unmatched: 13. The CDR3 loop spans 16 amino acids. CDR1 and CDR2 (germline): MNHNY, SVGAGI (reference sequence). For the CDR3, the DNA is TGTGCCAGCAGTTTGCCTCCGGGACAGGGGAACCGAGGCTACACCTTC. Translated: CASSLPPGQGNRGYTF.

This clonotype was seen a handful of times. The J gene is TRBJ2-5, the V gene TRBV29-1; D possibly matches TRBD1 or TRBD2 (5 bases each). The length of the CDR3 is 13 residues. Trimming took 6 bases from V and 11 from J, leaving 22 bases between them. Germline values: CDR1 SQVTM, CDR2 ANQGSEA. The CDR3 coding sequence is TGCAGCGTCAACCCGGGGCCAGGGAATGAGCAGTACTTC. It yields the protein CSVNPGPGNEQYF. The variable domain in full, with the rest retrieved from reference TRBV29-1 and TRBJ2-5, is SAVISQKPSRDICQRGTSLTIQCQVDSQVTMMFWYRQQPGQSLTLIATANQGSEATYESGFVIDKFPISRPNLTFSTLTVSNMSPEDSSIYLCSVNPGPGNEQYFGPGTRLLVL.

This sequence joins TRBV6-2 or TRBV6-3 and TRBJ2-4, with D perhaps assigned TRBD1 or TRBD2 (5 bases each). The germline V gene has CDR1 MNHEY and CDR2 SVGEGT. V lost 2 bases, J lost 3 bases, and 11 bases lay in between. The CDR3 totals 15 residues. CDR3 in amino acids: CASSYEGMDKNIQYF. The CDR3 nucleotides read TGTGCCAGCAGTTACGAGGGGATGGACAAAAACATTCAGTACTTC.

The chain uses TRBV29-1 and TRBJ2-7, with 7 positions matching TRBD1. The CDR3 runs 12 residues. The junction had 10 bases not matched to a gene; V was cut back by 7 bases and J by 7 bases. Germline loops: CDR1 SQVTM, CDR2 ANQGSEA. The CDR3 nucleotides are TGCAGCGCCGAAAAGACAGGGAGAGAGCAGTACTTC. Translated: CSAEKTGREQYF.

The rearrangement links TRBV7-2 to TRBJ2-7; D possibly corresponds to TRBD1 (5 bases). The germline V gene has CDR1 SGHTA and CDR2 FQGNSA. CDR3 length: 12 residues. V lost 3 bases and J lost 7, with 10 bases in between. In DNA, the CDR3 is TGTGCCAGCAGCTTCCCAGGGCGGGAGCAGTACTTC. This codes for CASSFPGREQYF.

In its sample, this clonotype was seen a few times. The chain couples TRBV6-5 to TRBJ2-7, with 8 bases that match TRBD1. Germline values: CDR1 MNHEY, CDR2 SVGAGI. This CDR3 comprises 15 residues. V lost 6 bases and J lost 7; bases outside the gene matches: 14. The CDR3 here is CASRTRQGPYNEQYF. The CDR3 DNA reads as TGTGCCAGCAGGACGCGACAGGGGCCCTACAATGAGCAGTACTTC.

This clonotype was detected only a few times. The chain has TRBV7-7 and TRBJ2-1, with a tentative D call TRBD1 (6 bases). Near its end, the DNA agrees better with TRBJ2-7, so the J call may be wrong. Per the germline V gene, CDR1 is SSHAT and CDR2 is FNYEAQ (reference sequence). This CDR3 is 15 amino acids long. This chain's CDR3 is CASSSTGSSYNEQYF. In DNA, the CDR3 is TGTGCCAGCAGTAGTACAGGGAGCTCCTACAATGAGCAGTACTTC.

The chain carries TRBV5-1 and TRBJ1-4; the D gene is possibly TRBD1 (5 bases). Per the germline V gene, CDR1 is SGHRS and CDR2 is YFSETQ. CDR3 size: 15 residues. V was shortened by 4 bases and J by 10 bases, with 20 bases between the two germline ends. The CDR3 sequence is CASSASGPRMSKLFF. The CDR3 DNA reads TGCGCCAGCAGCGCGTCGGGACCCAGAATGTCAAAACTGTTTTTT.

This clonotype showed up many times. The CDR3 bases are TGTGCCAGCAGCCAATTTCCAATTAGGACAGGGGGGGACACTGAAGCTTTCTTT. Amino acids: CASSQFPIRTGGDTEAFF. The gene calls are TRBV4-2 and TRBJ1-1; 10 positions agree with TRBD1. V lost 2 bases, J lost 3 bases, and 12 bases stayed unmatched. The V gene's germline CDR1 is LGHNA and CDR2 YNFKEQ. The CDR3 covers 18 residues.

At least ten counts were recorded for this clonotype. The rearrangement joins TRBV7-9 to TRBJ1-2; possibly TRBD1 for D (5 bases). The CDR3 covers 12 residues. The V gene's germline CDR1 is SEHNR and CDR2 FQNEAQ (reference sequence). V was cut by 7 bases and J by 6 bases, with 12 bases left in between. In DNA form, the CDR3 reads TGTGCCAGCAAGAGGGGAAGGAATGGCTACACCTTC. This sequence encodes CASKRGRNGYTF.

This clonotype was seen repeatedly, ten times or more. V usage is TRBV9 and J usage is TRBJ2-3; perhaps TRBD2 as D (5 bases). Germline V CDR1 and CDR2: SGDLS, YYNGEE. The ends were cut back, 0 bases at V and 4 bases at J, with 12 bases in the middle. This CDR3 is built from 15 residues. CDR3 protein: CASSVVSGSADTQYF. The DNA of the CDR3 is TGTGCCAGCAGCGTAGTCTCGGGGAGCGCAGATACGCAGTATTTT.

This clonotype was found once. At one end, the junction sequence differs from germline, possibly due to a read error. The chain employs TRBV5-1 and TRBJ1-1; D not resolved. Germline CDR1 is SGHRS and CDR2 is YFSETQ. This CDR3 is 13 amino acids long. The CDR3 here is CTSRRTSDTEAFF. The CDR3 DNA is TGCACCAGCAGGAGGACCAGTGACACAGAAGCTTTCTTT.

The chain carries TRBV12-3 or TRBV12-4 and TRBJ2-7; TRBD1 might be the D (6 bases). V lost 1 base and J lost 3, with 13 bases in between. The CDR3 consists of 15 residues. CDR3 bases: TGTGCCAGCAGTTTAGAAGGACAGTCCTTCTACGAGCAGTACTTC. Protein sequence: CASSLEGQSFYEQYF.

The V gene is TRBV7-2, the J gene TRBJ2-3; D not resolved. Trimming removed 0 bases from V and 5 bases from J, with 12 bases in between. The CDR3 loop spans 15 amino acids. Germline CDR1 and CDR2: SGHTA and FQGNSA. The CDR3 DNA is TGTGCCAGCAGCTTAGCCATGTCACGCGTAGATACGCAGTATTTT. This codes for CASSLAMSRVDTQYF.

This clonotype was found many times. Given a much more abundant clone one base away, this may be a read error. V and J are TRBV5-1 and TRBJ2-5, with D perhaps matching TRBD2 (6 bases). Trimming took 4 bases from V and 11 from J, leaving 24 bases between them. There are 15 residues in the CDR3. Germline CDR1 SGHRS, CDR2 YFSETQ. Here the CDR3 DNA reads TGCGCCAGCAGCCCGGGACTCACCGAGCAGAATGAGCAGTACTTC. It is translated as CASSPGLTEQNEQYF. Together with reference TRBV5-1 and TRBJ2-5, the CDR3 gives the full variable domain: KAGVTQTPRYLIKTRGQQVTLSCSPISGHRSVSWYQQTPGQGLQFLFEYFSETQRNKGNFPGRFSGRQFSNSRSEMNVSTLELGDSALYLCASSPGLTEQNEQYFGPGTRLLVL.

This clonotype was seen many times. V usage is TRBV20-1 and J usage is TRBJ2-3; no clear D gene. This CDR3 has 14 amino acids. Trimming removed 1 base from V and 14 bases from J, with 22 bases in between. Per germline, CDR1 DFQATT and CDR2 SNEGSKA (reference sequence). CDR3 region: CSARAPVAPISLYF. The CDR3 region has the DNA TGCAGTGCTAGAGCCCCCGTGGCGCCCATTAGTCTGTATTTT.

This clonotype was seen at least ten times. V usage is TRBV28 and J usage is TRBJ1-5; D is unresolved. In germline, CDR1 is MDHEN, CDR2 SYDVKM. V was pared by 3 bases and J by 7 bases, with 13 bases between. The CDR3 has 14 residues. The CDR3 DNA sequence: TGTGCCAGCAGTTTGGAGGGCCCGGGACAGCCCCAGCATTTT. This gives the protein CASSLEGPGQPQHF.

This clonotype appeared a few times. The chain has TRBV10-3 and TRBJ2-2; D is perhaps TRBD1 (5 bases). The V and J ends lost 2 bases and 3 bases respectively, with 10 bases between them. Germline CDR1 reads ENHRY; CDR2 reads SYGVKD. This CDR3 is 15 amino acids long. CDR3 coding DNA: TGTGCCATCAGTGAGGACAGACGATACACCGGGGAGCTGTTTTTT. It yields the protein CAISEDRRYTGELFF.

The chain is built from TRBV28 and TRBJ2-1, with D possibly matching TRBD2 (5 bases). Trimming shortened V by 5 bases and J by 0 bases, and 14 bases separated the two germline ends. The germline V gene has CDR1 MDHEN and CDR2 SYDVKM. The CDR3 loop spans 16 amino acids. The chain's CDR3 is CASSPLTGSSYNEQFF. The CDR3 bases are TGTGCCAGCAGTCCCCTCACGGGAAGCTCCTACAATGAGCAGTTCTTC.

Turning to this clonotype: This may be a read error: a much more frequent sequence differs by one nucleotide. The chain employs TRBV20-1 and TRBJ2-1; D gene uncertain. The better agreement between TRBJ2-7 and the DNA end casts doubt on the J call. The CDR3 runs 13 residues. Germline lookup yields CDR1 DFQATT and CDR2 SNEGSKA (reference sequence). The CDR3 nucleotides read TGCAGTGCTCCCTGCCCGCCCTACAATGAGCAGTACTTC. Translated, it gives CSAPCPPYNEQYF.

This clonotype was seen more than once but under ten times. The chain employs TRBV5-1 and TRBJ2-3; TRBD2 aligns across 9 bases. The CDR3 covers 16 residues. V trimming: 2 bases; J trimming: 4 bases; junction bases outside the gene matches: 8. The germline V gene encodes CDR1 SGHRS and CDR2 YFSETQ. This chain's CDR3 is CASSLMGGGASDTQYF. For the CDR3, the DNA is TGCGCCAGCAGCTTAATGGGCGGGGGGGCCTCAGATACGCAGTATTTT.